This T cell receptor beta chain was observed in a study of blood T cell repertoires in COVID-19 (dated by TCRdb to about 2020). Regarding the complete study: Collaborator samples came from the United States, Italy and Spain and covered acute and convalescent phases of COVID-19. The repertoires were released in a freely available public database meant as a resource for research on the immune response to SARS-CoV-2. The samples were drawn from the first 160 participants of the ongoing ImmuneRACE study and from 1,254 subjects provided by 6 global collaborators. The prospective study material was composed of cDNA or gDNA derived from T cells, B-cell-depleted T cells, or PBMCs. Where HLA class I and class II types were available, the types were taken from metadata supplied by the sample provider, not from assay-based typing. Sample metadata almost always included a de-identified subject ID, COVID-19 status, age in years and sex. Deeply sampled blood TCRbeta repertoires from subjects exposed to, actively infected with, or recovered from COVID-19 were included in the dataset. Paper-wide results and their limitations: How much clinical and demographic metadata was included differed by source and by participant, and the metadata was provided uncurated.

The immunoSEQ Assay, a bias-controlled multiplex PCR, was used to amplify TCRbeta CDR3 regions from genomic DNA. The authors' analysis ran thus. Nucleated cell counts per sample were estimated from amplification of reference gene primers within the assay. Sequence reads were collapsed and filtered to measure the absolute abundance of every unique TCRbeta CDR3 rearrangement. For each sample, productive Simpson clonality was calculated by taking the square root of Simpson's diversity index across productive rearrangements. Imported from immuneACCESS, the table was reduced by TCRdb to in-frame sequences with V and J called. These copies leave out some clones; in studies compared against another copy, an unresolved V gene accounts for under half, and the cause of the remainder is not known. D and trimming were read from the DNA, whereas the V and J calls and clone size are those reported in that table. For this sample there are just under 350,000 clones; over 70% appear just once. The ten largest clones capture roughly 6.3% of the sample.

Taken from the germline V gene, the CDR1 and CDR2 loops are KGHDR and SFDVKD. Including the terminal cysteine and phenylalanine, the CDR3 comprises 14 residues. Only the CDR3 part of the read is kept: 42 bases, read in frame from the first base. V ends up 9 bases short and J 6 bases short, with an unmatched junction base count of 8. One collaborating source in Seattle enrolled patients during active infection and followed them longitudinally through the course of disease. Collaborating institutions collected whole blood in K2EDTA tubes following their own protocols. For TCRbeta analysis, collaborators shipped samples in one of three forms: frozen whole blood, isolated PBMCs, or DNA extracted from either of those sample types. Remarks on this clone: Its cognate antigen has yet to be identified. No base-level quality is on record; no much larger clone is a single base apart.

The chain uses TRBV24-1 and TRBJ1-5; 9 nucleotides in the junction match TRBD1. The clonotype comes from a woman between 50 and 59 years old with COVID-19, enrolled during active disease. Material: peripheral blood. The CDR3 loop reads CATSAETGGQPQHF. The sequence in DNA is TGTGCCACCTCGGCCGAGACAGGGGGTCAGCCCCAGCATTTT.